Each of the 8 T cell receptor beta chains below was sequenced from the same sample in a study of cytomegalovirus exposure and HLA in healthy donors. The PCR made use of 60 Vbeta and 13 Jbeta primers. Measured with immunoSEQ multiplex PCR; TCRdb has only the in-frame clones, and not every one. The sample records about 100,000 clones, 75% being singletons. Material for sequencing was PBMCs. The source is a male donor in good health and CMV-seropositive.

This chain connects TRBV9 to TRBJ1-4; possible D gene TRBD1, 5 bases. V was trimmed by 9 bases and J by 10 bases, leaving 22 bases between them. The germline CDR1 and CDR2 sequences are SGDLS and YYNGEE. The CDR3 is 14 amino acids. The CDR3 DNA reads TGTGCCAAGAGTATTAGCCGGGGGGTGCGAAAACTGTTTTTT. This codes for CAKSISRGVRKLFF.

This rearrangement joins TRBV7-9 to TRBJ1-1; tentative D call: TRBD1 (5 bases). V was pared by 4 bases and J by 1 base, with 7 bases between. Germline V gives CDR1 SEHNR, CDR2 FQNEAQ (reference sequence). This CDR3 is 13 amino acids long. The CDR3 reads CASSSTGNTEAFF. As DNA, the CDR3 is TGTGCCAGCAGCTCCACAGGGAACACTGAAGCTTTCTTT.

The J gene is TRBJ2-1, the V gene TRBV18; 9 bases are a match to TRBD2. Germline-derived CDR1 and CDR2 are KGHSH and LQKENI. The J segment lost 9 bases and the V segment lost 1 base, leaving 4 bases of the junction unmatched. There are 14 residues in the CDR3. Here the CDR3 reads CASSPRGTSIEQFF. The CDR3 nucleotides are TGTGCCAGCTCACCACGGGGGACTAGCATTGAGCAGTTCTTC. The variable domain in full, completed from reference TRBV18 and TRBJ2-1, reads NAGVMQNPRHLVRRRGQEARLRCSPMKGHSHVYWYRQLPEEGLKFMVYLQKENIIDESGMPKERFSAEFPKEGPSILRIQQVVRGDSAAYFCASSPRGTSIEQFFGPGTRLTVL.

A note on this clone: The junction shows a germline mismatch at one end, possibly a read error. V and J are TRBV5-1 and TRBJ1-2, with 8 bases aligning to TRBD1. The CDR3 contains 13 residues. Germline values: CDR1 SGHRS, CDR2 YFSETQ. In DNA form, the CDR3 reads TGCACCAGCAGCTTGGAGGCAGGGGGCGGCTACACCTTC. It is translated as CTSSLEAGGGYTF. Full variable domain (outside the CDR3, taken from reference TRBV5-1 and TRBJ1-2): KAGVTQTPRYLIKTRGQQVTLSCSPISGHRSVSWYQQTPGQGLQFLFEYFSETQRNKGNFPGRFSGRQFSNSRSEMNVSTLELGDSALYLCTSSLEAGGGYTFGSGTRLTVV.

Only one count was recorded for this clone. V is TRBV30 and J is TRBJ1-5, with D unresolved. Germline V CDR1 and CDR2: GTSNPN, SVGIG (reference sequence). V was shortened by 2 bases and J by 4 bases, with 9 bases between the two germline ends. CDR3 length: 13 amino acids. CDR3 in amino acids: CAWSPTQNQPQHF. CDR3 DNA: TGTGCCTGGAGTCCGACACAGAATCAGCCCCAGCATTTT.

The chain joins TRBV30 to TRBJ1-6; TRBD1 aligns across 8 bases. V shed 0 bases, J shed 4 bases, and the junction held 20 bases outside the gene matches. This CDR3 spans 21 amino acids. Germline V gene sequence: CDR1 GTSNPN, CDR2 SVGIG (reference sequence). In DNA, the CDR3 is TGTGCCTGGAGTGTCGGGGGTACAGGGGGTCTATCGTCTGTGTATAATTCACCCCTCCACTTT. Translated, it gives CAWSVGGTGGLSSVYNSPLHF.

A single count supports this clone. The chain joins TRBV18 to TRBJ2-2, with a tentative D call TRBD1 (6 bases). Trimming stripped 3 bases from V and 1 base from J, with 9 bases between. There are 15 residues in the CDR3. In germline, CDR1 is KGHSH, CDR2 LQKENI. CDR3 coding DNA: TGTGCCAGCTCACCTAGGACAGTGAACACCGGGGAGCTGTTTTTT. Protein: CASSPRTVNTGELFF.

The table lists this clone with a few counts. Here the CDR3 reads CASSVGRGRTNEKLFF. CDR3 bases: TGTGCCAGCAGCGTTGGCAGGGGGAGGACTAATGAAAAACTGTTTTTT. The V and J genes are TRBV2 and TRBJ1-4, with 7 nucleotides matching TRBD1. The CDR3 is 16 amino acids. The ends lost 6 bases at V and 2 bases at J; junction bases unmatched: 9. Germline V gives CDR1 SNHLY, CDR2 FYNNEI.